This TCR beta chain came from a study of T cell responses to AZD1222 COVID-19 vaccine (dated by TCRdb to the early 2020s). The study in broad terms: TCR sequencing covered roughly 230 trial participants: some 210 given two doses of AZD1222 and 26 given two doses of MenACWY control vaccine. Trial participants were enrolled into age subgroups of 18-55, 56-69 and 70-plus years, which contained roughly 140, 27 and 60 TCR-sequenced participants, respectively.

As to this clone: It has no known antigen specificity. The input lacks base qualities; no much larger clone sits a single base away.

This specimen's time point label, per the study, means: about 28 days (+/-7) after the second vaccine dose. Because spike-specific TCR depth and breadth did not differ between the two schedules, AZD1222 recipients who got a second dose at roughly 4 weeks were pooled with those who got a second dose at roughly 12 weeks. Vaccinee samples were obtained from the UK trials COV001 and COV002, which included a single-blind randomized controlled phase 2/3 trial of AZD1222 (ChAdOx1 nCoV-19) in healthy adults. For TCRbeta chain sequencing, PBMC samples were collected from trial participants at day 0 and at day 28 after the second dose. What the study reported, not specific to this receptor: Spike-specific TCR breadth and depth rose significantly after two AZD1222 doses compared with day 0 and with MenACWY recipients. Reportedly, almost half of the unique spike-specific TCRs recognized epitopes lying outside the regions that are mutated in the B.1.351 and B.1.1.7 variants. Vaccine-associated CD4 TCRs spanned the whole spike protein, with dominant responses in regions 160-218 and 743-854. Participants were mostly white British and included more females than males, and it was suggested by the authors that clonal diversity may have been underestimated. Because no day 14 peak-response samples were available, the repertoires could be characterized only after the peak T cell response. In the small 56-69-year group, the increase in depth fell short of significance, most likely because of low power. Conclusions about previously exposed vaccinees are limited, since just six or seven AZD1222 recipients were seropositive for SARS-CoV-2 at baseline.

V is reduced by 2 bases and J by 4 bases, leaving a spacing of 17 bases between them. CDR1 and CDR2 are read off the germline V gene as ENHRY and SYGVKD. The CDR3 runs 16 amino acids, cysteine and phenylalanine included. The retained sequence is limited to the CDR3, 48 bases, with the frame set at the first base. The CDR3 regions of human TCRbeta chains were analyzed by immunosequencing. The authors processed their data as follows. Repertoire TCRs were checked for matches against a reference library of SARS-CoV-2-specific TCRs that had been generated using the MIRA antigen-specificity platform. Breadth was defined as the fraction of unique TCRs that were SARS-CoV-2-associated. Depth was defined as the fraction of total T cells that were SARS-CoV-2-associated. Using the MIRA data, each spike-specific TCR was assigned both to the spike region to which the TCR was reactive and to a CD4 or CD8 class. Log10-transformed breadth and depth values were compared by one-way ANOVA with Sidak's multiple comparisons tests. The table comes from immuneACCESS by way of TCRdb, which keeps in-frame sequences with V and J called. Part of the clones is missing from these tables; in studies checked, under half for an unresolved V gene and the rest for unknown reasons. V and J calls and clone size are given by that table; D and trimming were obtained from the DNA. The sample table lists 150,000 or so clones, roughly nine tenths of them with a count of one. The ten most abundant clones make up under 4% of the sample.

The V and J genes are TRBV10-3 and TRBJ2-5; TRBD2 is a possible D gene, resting on 6 matching bases. The TCR originated in an adult who received the AZD1222 COVID-19 vaccine. The source was peripheral blood, collected 28 days after the second AZD1222 dose. The DNA sequence is as follows: TGTGCCATCAGTGAGATTAGGGACTTCCTAGGAGAGACCCAGTACTTC. It specifies CAISEIRDFLGETQYF.